This paragraph covers one T cell receptor beta chain sequence. The antigen remains unidentified. The data belong to a study of Siglec-9 on CD8 T cells in melanoma. The table came from immunoSEQ multiplex PCR; TCRdb's copy has only in-frame clones and leaves some out. There are over 30,000 clones in the sample; more than 65% occur only once, and approximately 1.8% lies in the top ten. Broader study findings: In melanoma tumors, a Siglec-9-marked effector memory CD8+ subset reportedly appeared to accumulate.

This receptor was identified in a human donor in good health. The sample taken for sequencing was Siglec-9- CD8+ T cells sorted from blood.

Here the CDR3 reads CASSEERVSGSEKLFF. For the CDR3, the DNA is TGTGCCAGCAGTGAAGAAAGAGTGAGCGGGAGTGAAAAACTGTTTTTT. The chain employs TRBV6-1 and TRBJ1-4; D is ambiguous. V lost 1 base and J 7 bases, leaving 16 bases between the germline ends. CDR3 length: 16 residues. CDR1 and CDR2 from the germline V gene are MNHNS and SASEGT.